The 18 T cell receptor beta chains reported below all come from one sample, sequenced in a study of cytotoxic CD8 clonotypes in ibrutinib-treated CLL. The protocol was immunoSEQ multiplex PCR, while the TCRdb copy is restricted to in-frame clones and leaves out a portion. In the table there are around 330,000 clones, roughly 67% of which are singletons. The sequenced sample was PBMCs, obtained after 36 months of ibrutinib treatment. These receptors all come from a human donor with chronic lymphocytic leukemia.

V gene TRBV18 combines with J gene TRBJ2-6; D is possibly TRBD2 (5 bases). CDR3 length: 18 amino acids. The V gene lost 2 bases and the J gene lost 1 base, with 15 bases spanning the gap. Germline V CDR1 and CDR2: KGHSH, LQKENI. The CDR3 is CASSPSAGTLSGANVLTF. CDR3 sequence (DNA): TGTGCCAGCTCACCATCTGCGGGTACGTTATCTGGGGCCAACGTCCTGACTTTC.

This clone occurred a few times. V gene TRBV7-2 combines with J gene TRBJ1-2; D is unclear. There are 12 residues in the CDR3. The V gene lost 5 bases and the J gene lost 8 bases, with 12 bases spanning the gap. CDR1 and CDR2 from the germline V gene are SGHTA and FQGNSA. DNA of the CDR3: TGTGCCAGCAGCCCTGACCTCGGGGGCTACACCTTC. Protein sequence: CASSPDLGGYTF.

A single count supports this clone. This rearrangement joins TRBV28 to TRBJ1-2; 8 nucleotides match TRBD1. Germline V gene lookup returns CDR1 MDHEN and CDR2 SYDVKM. CDR3 size: 12 residues. Trimming took 6 bases from V and 8 from J; bases not matched to a gene: 5. This chain's CDR3 is CASRQGAWGYTF. For the CDR3, the DNA is TGTGCCAGCAGGCAGGGGGCTTGGGGCTACACCTTC.

The rearrangement uses TRBV7-9 and TRBJ2-7; D is unclear. The V end was cut by 5 bases, the J end by 3 bases, with 17 bases between. Germline V CDR1 and CDR2: SEHNR, FQNEAQ (reference sequence). This CDR3 contains 15 residues. CDR3 protein: CASSRKTPHNYEQYF. Here the CDR3 DNA reads TGTGCCAGCAGCCGCAAGACACCTCATAACTACGAGCAGTACTTC.

This chain connects TRBV7-6 to TRBJ1-2; D gene uncertain. The CDR3 has 15 residues. Germline V CDR1 and CDR2: SGHVS, FNYEAQ. The germline V and J ends were trimmed by 1 base and 8 bases, with 17 bases remaining between them. CDR3 nucleotides: TGTGCCAGCAGCTTAGATGGTCACCAAGGAATCGGCTACACCTTC. Amino acid sequence: CASSLDGHQGIGYTF. The complete variable domain, with remaining parts taken from reference TRBV7-6 and TRBJ1-2, reads GAGVSQSPRYKVTKRGQDVALRCDPISGHVSLYWYRQALGQGPEFLTYFNYEAQQDKSGLPNDRFSAERPEGSISTLTIQRTEQRDSAMYRCASSLDGHQGIGYTFGSGTRLTVV.

This sequence joins TRBV7-8 and TRBJ1-5; 8 nucleotides agree with TRBD1. Germline V gene data show CDR1 as SGHVS and CDR2 as FQNEAQ. The V and J ends lost 7 bases and 3 bases, in that order; junction bases with no gene match: 8. CDR3 length equals 15 residues. The CDR3 DNA sequence: TGTGCCAGCAACATCGGGACAGGCCCCAATCAGCCCCAGCATTTT. Its protein is CASNIGTGPNQPQHF.

This sequence joins TRBV6-5 and TRBJ2-7; TRBD1 might be the D (5 bases). The V gene's germline CDR1 is MNHEY and CDR2 SVGAGI. The V gene lost 5 bases and the J gene lost 4 bases, with 12 bases spanning the gap. The CDR3 sequence is 13 residues long. For the CDR3, the DNA is TGTGCCAGCAGTCTGACAGAGAGATACGAGCAGTACTTC. Its protein product is CASSLTERYEQYF.

This clone showed up just once. The gene calls are TRBV27 and TRBJ1-2, with 9 bases matching TRBD1. This CDR3 has 16 residues. The germline V gene encodes CDR1 MNHEY and CDR2 SMNVEV (reference sequence). Unmatched junction bases numbered 9, after V lost 1 base and J lost 6 bases. The CDR3 protein is CASSLLAGQGFDGYTF. CDR3 sequence (DNA): TGTGCCAGCAGTTTATTAGCAGGACAGGGGTTTGATGGCTACACCTTC.

This sequence joins TRBV6-6 and TRBJ2-1; weak D call: TRBD2 (5 bases). With 6 bases removed from V and 6 bases from J, the gap between germline ends came to 15 bases. The CDR3 runs 14 residues. Germline CDR1 MNHNY, CDR2 SVGAGI (reference sequence). CDR3 nucleotide sequence: TGTGCCAGCAGACCTACACTAGAATTCAATGAGCAGTTCTTC. It translates to CASRPTLEFNEQFF.

The genes are TRBV6-6 and TRBJ1-1; TRBD1 aligns across 10 bases. V lost 2 bases to trimming and J lost 5 bases; unmatched junction nucleotides: 5. The germline V gene has CDR1 MNHNY and CDR2 SVGAGI (reference sequence). This CDR3 contains 15 residues. The CDR3 DNA reads as TGTGCCAGCAGTTACAAGGACAGGGGGGGTACTGAAGCTTTCTTT. Translating gives CASSYKDRGGTEAFF.

V and J are TRBV2 and TRBJ2-7; 8 bases are shared with TRBD1. V was clipped by 0 bases and J by 6 bases; unmatched bases: 7. CDR1 is SNHLY and CDR2 is FYNNEI in the germline V gene. The CDR3 contains 15 residues. This chain's CDR3 is CASSEARGQGSEQYF. CDR3 DNA sequence: TGTGCCAGCAGTGAAGCGCGAGGACAGGGTTCCGAGCAGTACTTC.

This chain uses TRBV27 with TRBJ1-3, with 7 bases that match TRBD1. Germline V CDR1 and CDR2: MNHEY, SMNVEV (reference sequence). Trimming at V came to 8 bases and at J to 4 bases, leaving 11 bases not matched to a gene. The CDR3 runs to 15 residues. CDR3 region: CASRLAGGDGNTIYF. The CDR3, as DNA: TGTGCCAGCCGCCTCGCAGGGGGGGACGGAAACACCATATATTTT.

The chain is built from TRBV28 and TRBJ2-1; 13 nucleotides line up with TRBD2. With 6 bases clipped from V and 0 bases from J, the junction kept 5 bases outside the gene matches. The germline gives CDR1 MDHEN, CDR2 SYDVKM. CDR3 length: 17 amino acids. CDR3 bases: TGTGCCAGCAGAGGGACTAGCGGGATGCTCTCCTACAATGAGCAGTTCTTC. Translated, it gives CASRGTSGMLSYNEQFF.

The rearrangement links TRBV14 to TRBJ1-5, with D hard to call. Trimming removed 0 bases from V and 11 bases from J, with 11 bases in between. The V gene's germline CDR1 is SGHDN and CDR2 FVKESK. The CDR3 covers 13 residues. CDR3 residues: CASSQDLSTAQHF. Here the CDR3 DNA reads TGTGCCAGCAGCCAAGATCTGTCCACGGCCCAGCATTTT.

The rearrangement joins TRBV28 to TRBJ2-1, with D possibly being TRBD1 (6 bases). The CDR3 consists of 14 residues. From germline, CDR1 is MDHEN and CDR2 SYDVKM. The V end lost 2 bases, the J end lost 5 bases, and 10 bases lay between the germline ends. The CDR3 DNA follows: TGTGCCAGCAGTTTACAGGGGTCCGACAATGAGCAGTTCTTC. It translates to CASSLQGSDNEQFF.

The CDR3 DNA is TGTGCCAGTAGCGGGACGGGACGGACACTCTCTGGGGCCAACGTCCTGACTTTC. Protein sequence: CASSGTGRTLSGANVLTF. The rearrangement uses TRBV19 and TRBJ2-6, with D perhaps given as TRBD1 or TRBD2 (5 bases each). Per the germline V gene, CDR1 is LNHDA and CDR2 is SQIVND (reference sequence). Trimming removed 6 bases from V and 0 bases from J, with 18 bases in between. The CDR3 totals 18 residues.

J is TRBJ1-3 and V is TRBV7-2, with 7 bases fitting TRBD1. The CDR3 sequence is 14 residues long. Trimming cost V 3 bases and J 2 bases; bases outside gene matches: 1. The V gene's germline CDR1 is SGHTA and CDR2 FQGNSA. Written as DNA, the CDR3 is TGTGCCAGCAGCTTGCAGGGGGCTGGAAACACCATATATTTT. Translated: CASSLQGAGNTIYF.

This chain uses TRBV4-1 with TRBJ2-2; tentatively, D is TRBD2 (5 bases). CDR1 and CDR2 (germline): MGHRA, YSYEKL. This CDR3 is built from 15 residues. Trimming took 0 bases from V and 3 from J, leaving 8 bases between them. The CDR3 is CASSQEPGYTGELFF. The CDR3 DNA is TGCGCCAGCAGCCAAGAACCGGGGTACACCGGGGAGCTGTTTTTT.